These T cell receptor beta chains were read from a single sample in a study of blood T cell repertoires in COVID-19. Sequencing was performed with immunoSEQ multiplex PCR; in TCRdb, only in-frame clones are kept and a portion is missing. The sample consists of a few hundred thousand clones, under 90% of them appearing once. What was sequenced was PBMCs or T cells enriched from blood (not recorded which). The receptor set was obtained from a woman between 18 and 30 years old who had recovered from COVID-19. CDR3s include the opening cysteine and the closing phenylalanine or tryptophan. Each record gives: V gene, CDR3 length, J gene, CDR3 protein.

>TRBV7-2|14|TRBJ1-2
CASSLGSTGAGYTF
>TRBV5-1|13|TRBJ2-7
CASRLSGHYEQYF
>TRBV18|14|TRBJ2-5
CASSPGLAQETQYF
>TRBV9|15|TRBJ2-1
CASSPFSEGGYGPFF
>TRBV6-5|13|TRBJ2-5
CASMRLVEETQYF
>TRBV10-3|19|TRBJ2-2
CAISDPIKPPGGDTGELFF
>TRBV6-1|16|TRBJ2-6
CASSEQQGSGANVLTF
>TRBV19|13|TRBJ1-1
CASSPRTVHEAFF
>TRBV6-1|15|TRBJ1-2
CASSETPKPFYGYTF
>TRBV13|15|TRBJ2-3
CASSHGQGKRVTQYF
>TRBV5-4|19|TRBJ2-7
CASSLGFGLAGGSSYEQYF
>TRBV28|17|TRBJ2-1
CARRTSGRVGSYNEQFF
>TRBV5-8|13|TRBJ2-7
CASSLYGGYEQYF
>TRBV21-1|19|TRBJ2-5
CASSKARRFSSGRQETQYF
>TRBV9|13|TRBJ1-1
CASSVGGDTEAFF
>TRBV28|15|TRBJ2-7
CASSDPGTSSYEQYF
>TRBV3-1/TRBV3-2|15|TRBJ2-1
CASSPLGAGHNEQFF
>TRBV6-5|15|TRBJ1-1
CASSFLRTADTEAFF
>TRBV10-3|14|TRBJ1-2
CAISATTGGWGYTF
>TRBV3-1/TRBV3-2|16|TRBJ2-3
CASSQVSGGATDTQYF
>TRBV2|12|TRBJ1-1
CASSGTRTEAFF
>TRBV3-1/TRBV3-2|17|TRBJ2-6
CASSPTLANSGANVLTF
>TRBV10-3|17|TRBJ2-7
CAISESIGSGQGSEQYF